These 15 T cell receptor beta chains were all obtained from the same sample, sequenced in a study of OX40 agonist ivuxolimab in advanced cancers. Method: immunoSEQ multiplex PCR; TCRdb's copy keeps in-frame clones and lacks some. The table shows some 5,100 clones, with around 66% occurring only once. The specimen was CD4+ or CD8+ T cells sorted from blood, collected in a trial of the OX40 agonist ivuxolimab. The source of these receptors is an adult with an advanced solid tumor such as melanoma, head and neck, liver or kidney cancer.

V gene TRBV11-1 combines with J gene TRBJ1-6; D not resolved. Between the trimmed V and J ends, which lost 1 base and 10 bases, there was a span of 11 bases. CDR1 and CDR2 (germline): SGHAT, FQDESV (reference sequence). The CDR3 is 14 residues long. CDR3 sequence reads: CASSLGGTYSPLHF. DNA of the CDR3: TGTGCCAGCAGCTTAGGAGGTACCTACTCACCCCTCCACTTT. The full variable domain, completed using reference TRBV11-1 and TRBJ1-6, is EAEVAQSPRYKITEKSQAVAFWCDPISGHATLYWYRQILGQGPELLVQFQDESVVDDSQLPKDRFSAERLKGVDSTLKIQPAELGDSAMYLCASSLGGTYSPLHFGNGTRLTVT.

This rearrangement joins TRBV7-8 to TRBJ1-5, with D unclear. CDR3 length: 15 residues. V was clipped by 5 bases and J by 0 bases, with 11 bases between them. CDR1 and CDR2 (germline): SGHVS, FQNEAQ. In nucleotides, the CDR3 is TGTGCCAGCAGCCCTAGATATTATAGCAATCAGCCCCAGCATTTT. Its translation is CASSPRYYSNQPQHF. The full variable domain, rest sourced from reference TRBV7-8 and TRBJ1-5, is GAGVSQSPRYKVAKRGQDVALRCDPISGHVSLFWYQQALGQGPEFLTYFQNEAQLDKSGLPSDRFFAERPEGSVSTLKIQRTQQEDSAVYLCASSPRYYSNQPQHFGDGTRLSIL.

This chain's CDR3 is CASGLDRLQHPGGYTF. CDR3 in DNA: TGTGCTAGTGGTTTGGACAGGCTCCAACACCCTGGTGGCTACACCTTC. The rearrangement links TRBV12-5 to TRBJ1-2; D possibly corresponds to TRBD1 (5 bases). V was cut by 1 base and J by 7 bases, with 19 bases left in between. The CDR3 totals 16 residues. CDR1 is LGHNT, CDR2 FRNRAP, per germline.

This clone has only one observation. For the CDR3, the DNA is TGCAGCGTTGCTCCAGGCTACACCTTC. This sequence encodes CSVAPGYTF. This chain joins TRBV29-1 and TRBJ1-2; D gene unclear. The CDR3 contains 9 residues. Per the germline V gene, CDR1 is SQVTM and CDR2 is ANQGSEA. The germline V and J ends were trimmed by 4 bases and 8 bases, with 5 bases remaining between them.

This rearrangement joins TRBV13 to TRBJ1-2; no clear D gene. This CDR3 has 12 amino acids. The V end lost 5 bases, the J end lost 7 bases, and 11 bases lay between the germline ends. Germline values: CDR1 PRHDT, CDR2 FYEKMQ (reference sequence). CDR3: CASSRRPRGYTF. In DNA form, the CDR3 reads TGTGCCAGCAGCCGACGGCCCCGTGGCTACACCTTC.

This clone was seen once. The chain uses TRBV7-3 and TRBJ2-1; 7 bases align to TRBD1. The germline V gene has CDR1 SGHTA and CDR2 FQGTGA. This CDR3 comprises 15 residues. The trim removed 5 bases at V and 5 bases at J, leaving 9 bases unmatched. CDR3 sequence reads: CASSAGTATHNEQFF. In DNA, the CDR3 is TGTGCCAGCAGCGCAGGGACAGCCACACACAATGAGCAGTTCTTC.

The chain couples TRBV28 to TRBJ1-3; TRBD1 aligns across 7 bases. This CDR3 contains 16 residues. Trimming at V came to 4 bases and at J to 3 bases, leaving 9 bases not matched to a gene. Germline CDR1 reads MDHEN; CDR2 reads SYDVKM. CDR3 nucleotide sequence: TGTGCCAGCAGTTCACCAAGGGGGCGGTATGGAAACACCATATATTTT. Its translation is CASSSPRGRYGNTIYF.

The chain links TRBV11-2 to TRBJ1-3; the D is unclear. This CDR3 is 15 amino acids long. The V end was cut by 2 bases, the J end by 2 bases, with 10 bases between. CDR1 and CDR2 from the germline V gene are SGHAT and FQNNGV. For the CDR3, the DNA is TGTGCCAGCAGCTTACTAGGGCCAGCTGGAAACACCATATATTTT. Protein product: CASSLLGPAGNTIYF.

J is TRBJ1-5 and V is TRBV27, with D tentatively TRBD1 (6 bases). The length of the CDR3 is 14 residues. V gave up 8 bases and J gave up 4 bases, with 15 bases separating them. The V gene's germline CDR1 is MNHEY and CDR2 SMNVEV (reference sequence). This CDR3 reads CASRRGNRNQPQHF. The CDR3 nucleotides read TGTGCCAGCCGGAGGGGGAACCGGAATCAGCCCCAGCATTTT.

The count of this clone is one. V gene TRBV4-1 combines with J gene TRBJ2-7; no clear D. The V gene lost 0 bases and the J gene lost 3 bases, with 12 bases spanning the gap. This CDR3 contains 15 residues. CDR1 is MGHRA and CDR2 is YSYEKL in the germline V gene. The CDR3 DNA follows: TGCGCCAGCAGCCAAGATCGGGCAGGTAGCTACGAGCAGTACTTC. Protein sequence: CASSQDRAGSYEQYF.

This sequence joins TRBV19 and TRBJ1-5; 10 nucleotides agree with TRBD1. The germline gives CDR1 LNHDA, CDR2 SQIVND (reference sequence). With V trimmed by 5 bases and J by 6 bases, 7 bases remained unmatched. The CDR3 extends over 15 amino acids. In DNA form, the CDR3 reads TGTGCCAGTAGTGAGACCGGGACAGGGGTTCAGCCCCAGCATTTT. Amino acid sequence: CASSETGTGVQPQHF.

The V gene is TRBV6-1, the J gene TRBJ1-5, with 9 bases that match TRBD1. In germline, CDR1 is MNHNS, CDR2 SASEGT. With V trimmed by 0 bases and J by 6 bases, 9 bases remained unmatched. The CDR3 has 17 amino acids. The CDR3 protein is CASSEARLQGAFQPQHF. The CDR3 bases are TGTGCCAGCAGTGAAGCGAGGCTACAGGGGGCATTTCAGCCCCAGCATTTT.

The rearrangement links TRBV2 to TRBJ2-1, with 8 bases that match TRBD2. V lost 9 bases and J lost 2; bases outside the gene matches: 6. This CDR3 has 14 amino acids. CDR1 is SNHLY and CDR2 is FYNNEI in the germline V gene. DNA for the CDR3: TGTGCCAGAACTAGCGGCGTGGCCTACAATGAGCAGTTCTTC. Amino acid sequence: CARTSGVAYNEQFF.

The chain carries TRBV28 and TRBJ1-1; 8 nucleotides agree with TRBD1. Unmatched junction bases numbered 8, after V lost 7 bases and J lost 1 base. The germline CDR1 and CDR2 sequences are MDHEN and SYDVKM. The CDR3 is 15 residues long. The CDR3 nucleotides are TGTGCCAGCACCCTGGGACAGGATCCGAACACTGAAGCTTTCTTT. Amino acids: CASTLGQDPNTEAFF.

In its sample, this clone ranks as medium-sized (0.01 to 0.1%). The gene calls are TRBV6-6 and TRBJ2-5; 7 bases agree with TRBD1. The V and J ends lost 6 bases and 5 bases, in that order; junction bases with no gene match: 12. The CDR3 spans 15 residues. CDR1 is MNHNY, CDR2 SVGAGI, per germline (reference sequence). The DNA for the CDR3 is TGTGCCAGCAGCGACAGGGCTGGGCCCCTCGAGACCCAGTACTTC. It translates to CASSDRAGPLETQYF.